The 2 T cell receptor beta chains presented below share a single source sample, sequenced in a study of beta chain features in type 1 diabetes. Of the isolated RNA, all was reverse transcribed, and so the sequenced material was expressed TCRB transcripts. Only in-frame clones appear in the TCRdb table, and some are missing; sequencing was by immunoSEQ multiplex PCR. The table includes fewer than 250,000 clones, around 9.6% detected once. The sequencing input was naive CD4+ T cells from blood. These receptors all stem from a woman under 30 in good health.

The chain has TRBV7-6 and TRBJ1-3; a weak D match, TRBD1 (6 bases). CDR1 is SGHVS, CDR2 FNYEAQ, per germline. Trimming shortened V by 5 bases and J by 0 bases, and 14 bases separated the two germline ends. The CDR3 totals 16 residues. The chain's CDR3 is CASSQDSLGSGNTIYF. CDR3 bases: TGTGCCAGCAGCCAGGACAGTTTGGGCTCTGGAAACACCATATATTTT.

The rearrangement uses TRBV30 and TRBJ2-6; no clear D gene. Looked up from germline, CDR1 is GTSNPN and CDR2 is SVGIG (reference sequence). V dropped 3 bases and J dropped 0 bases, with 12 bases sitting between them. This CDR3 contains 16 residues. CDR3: CAWRSKGGSGANVLTF. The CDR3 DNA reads TGTGCCTGGAGGTCAAAAGGCGGCTCTGGGGCCAACGTCCTGACTTTC.